The present TCR beta chain was sequenced within a study of cytomegalovirus exposure and HLA in healthy donors (dated by TCRdb to 2016 to 2017). Regarding the study in general: An earlier analysis of some 550 of the donors reported about 290 Gb of sequence data and roughly 110 million unique TCR beta sequences from about 179 million T cells. Roughly 300 gigabases of sequencing data and approximately 85 million unique TCR sequences were included in an early release covering 550 to 650 HLA-typed donors. Among the approximately 400 genotyped donors, roughly 80% belonged to the genetic ancestry cluster associated with self-reported Caucasian donors. The study aimed to test whether signatures of past pathogen exposure could be identified by cataloging public T cell receptors. Using immunosequencing, the study profiled T cell repertoires from about 620 subjects and related those repertoires to cytomegalovirus serostatus. Along with the approximately 650-subject first cohort, a separate validation cohort of over a hundred different subjects was used. To predict cytomegalovirus infection status, the study brought together high-throughput TCR immunosequencing, statistical association of individual TCRs with disease status, and machine learning. In a later analysis, previously published TCR beta repertoires from more than 500 donors were re-analyzed and high-resolution HLA genotyping was added so that TCR occurrence patterns could be studied. Rather than using new phenotypic data, the later analysis identified candidate immune exposures from TCR beta sequences and from how often those sequences occurred across donors. To decide whether each TCR beta V gene segment behaved as functional or pseudogenic, an earlier analysis of some 600 of the donors relied on high-throughput TCR beta sequencing. Alongside the repertoire data, information on donor age, sex, ethnicity and CMV serostatus was compiled. A later genetic analysis took genome-wide SNP genotypes for about three fifths of the 666 donors and used that subset as a discovery cohort. All discovery cohort repertoires had been generated using a single sequencing platform. Both class I and class II loci were covered by HLA typing, at four-digit resolution. Typing coverage varied by locus: about 620-630 donors for A, B, C, DRB1 and DQB1; approximately 560 for DQA1; more than 600 for DPA1; fewer than 480 for DPB1. Roughly 5 DR-DQ haplotypes were handled as single units for association and clustering because linkage in the cohort was strong. Across around 400 genotyped donors of the cohort, an average of about 250,000 unique TCR beta nucleotide sequences per donor were sequenced, and roughly 17% of those sequences were non-productive. Paper-wide results and their limitations: In this cohort, only TCR beta chains were sequenced, and detectable features were limited by the absence of alpha or paired-chain data. Most CMV-associated TCR beta chains appeared to be HLA-restricted in a later analysis, and the HLA associations seemed to be driven largely by CMV exposure. In a later genetic analysis, fewer N-insertions in productive TCRs were reported among donors in an Asian-associated ancestry cluster than the approximately 630-donor mean. In a later analysis, the rate of TCR association differed among HLA loci, with DRB1 alleles having the most associated TCRs and HLA-C alleles having the fewest. Assigning TCR associations to individual alleles was difficult when HLA alleles, especially DR and DQ, strongly co-occurred. CMV serostatus was the only immune exposure information available for the cohort. Correlated functional status among segregating V segments might reflect linkage disequilibrium, but an unknown experimental factor could not be ruled out. A further reported finding was that TCR beta sequences accurately predicted the HLA-A and HLA-B alleles for most subjects in the first cohort. According to the authors, the approach could potentially be generalized to other disease states and immunological phenotypes. Compared with equally common non-associated chains, HLA-associated TCR beta chains in a later analysis were more clonally expanded and had lower generation probabilities. While some public TCRs were present in many individuals, most TCR sequences turned up only very rarely across donors. The classifier was reported to diagnose cytomegalovirus status with high specificity and sensitivity in both the original cohort and the validation cohort. Specific HLA alleles were associated with about 17,000 TCR beta sequences at a false discovery rate of 0.05 in a later analysis. Three of the identified cytomegalovirus-associated TCR beta chains were confirmed in vitro to be specific for cytomegalovirus antigens. Because some donors lacked HLA typing at each locus, the association tests relied only on the typed subset. An earlier analysis of approximately 600 of the donors showed that most TCR beta V segments appeared in productive rearrangements either about 87% or about 30% of the time, which broadly matched IMGT annotations. Because counts were too low, under 20 rarely observed V segments, including chromosome 9 orphons, were left out of the earlier analysis of about 620 of the donors. The study listed 164 TCR beta chains as associated with cytomegalovirus. A group of highly shared sequence variants was considered likely to be a technical artifact of the sequencing pipeline. A later analysis reported that several top co-occurrence clusters appeared linked to parvovirus B19, influenza, CMV and Epstein-Barr virus. Sequencing depth was assumed to be roughly uniform across donors in the presence/absence analyses, though that assumption may not hold. A later genetic analysis associated a missense DCLRE1C variant with V-gene and J-gene trimming of TCR beta chains, and an independent cohort replicated the association. Some IMGT-functional V segments, including TRBV6-2 and TRBV6-3, could not be told apart with the 87-base-pair reads, so those segments were excluded.

Looking up the germline V gene (reference sequence) yields CDR1 MNHEY and CDR2 SMNVEV. The CDR3 covers 14 residues, taking in both the cysteine and the phenylalanine. Of all the DNA, just the CDR3 is kept, 42 bases in frame from base 1. V drops 5 bases and J drops 4 bases, leaving 12 bases in between. Comment on this clone: Its antigen target is currently unknown. Base qualities are not recorded, but no much larger clone differs from it by a single base.

In total, approximately 690 healthy bone marrow donors made up the cohort. At the time of sampling, every cohort member was nominally healthy, though immune exposures that went unrecorded were likely present. The donor tested CMV seropositive and was one of the 289 seropositive cohort members. Each donor provided a peripheral blood sample, and peripheral blood mononuclear cells were used for TCR beta sequencing. The Qiagen DNeasy Blood Extraction Kit was used to extract genomic DNA from the blood cell samples. Library construction relied on the immunoSEQ multiplex PCR assay. A mixture of 60 forward primers for TCR Vbeta segments and 13 reverse primers for TCR Jbeta segments was used in the multiplex PCR. Amplification of the CDR3 region of rearranged TCR beta genes was performed with a multiplex PCR assay on genomic DNA. Amplified TCR beta libraries were sequenced as 87-base-pair reads on the Illumina HiSeq System. The study's processing was this. Across the roughly 670 repertoires, a later analysis counted 80 million or so unique TCR beta chains, around 10 million of which were shared by at least two donors. Raw reads were error-corrected and collapsed into unique sequences by a nearest-neighbor algorithm in which closely related sequences were merged to remove PCR and sequencing errors. V, D and J gene segments were assigned by aligning CDR3 sequences to IMGT reference sequences. For a sequence to be retained, a match of at least six nucleotides was required to both a V gene segment and a J gene segment. A rearrangement was called productive if the CDR3 had no stop codons and remained in frame with V and J, and every other rearrangement was called non-productive. CDR3 was defined by IMGT convention, running from the second conserved V-encoded cysteine to the conserved J-encoded phenylalanine. In an earlier analysis of around 540 of the donors, sequences lacking an unambiguous match to a single V gene segment were excluded. An earlier analysis of some 500 of the donors classified V segments as functional when productive rearrangements were above 56.7% and as segregating when the standard deviation between donors was above 5%. A statistical classification framework was developed to diagnose cytomegalovirus status using the catalog of TCR beta chain sequences. V and J gene assignment, in a later analysis, came from comparing TCR nucleotide sequences with IMGT/GENE-DB human TR gene sequences. A later analysis assigned CDR3 sequences and most-parsimonious VDJ recombination scenarios with the TCRdist pipeline. In a later analysis, each TCR beta chain was defined by its CDR3 amino acid sequence together with its V-gene family, and reads lacking a unique V-gene family were excluded. To address suspected cross-contamination and a sequencing artifact, a later analysis removed 592 highly shared, low-generation-probability nucleotide sequences. For each public chain, a later analysis derived a clonal expansion index from normalized ranks of inferred template counts within each repertoire. In a later analysis, generation probabilities were computed using a VDJ recombination model fitted to out-of-frame rearrangements, and the results were checked against IGoR. In a later analysis, hypergeometric tests were used to score TCR-TCR, TCR-HLA and TCR-CMV co-occurrence, with a repertoire-size bias correction applied to TCR pairs. False discovery rates were estimated in a later analysis by permuting HLA or CMV assignments 20 times. In a later analysis, co-occurring TCRs were grouped with DBSCAN, and TCRdist sequence similarity was added when clustering was performed within HLA-allele-positive subsets. Repertoires with fewer than 30,000 or more than 120,000 public chains, plus five repertoires with anomalous nucleotide sharing, were excluded from co-occurrence clustering. Not all clones reach the TCRdb copy of this immuneACCESS table, which keeps in-frame sequences only. Checked studies attribute under half of the gap to unresolved V genes and leave the rest unexplained. V and J calls and clone size are copied from that table; D and trimming were computed from the DNA. The sample table contains 120,000 or so clones; only one count was recorded for about 11% of them. The top ten constitute approximately 4.5% of the sample.

The source material was PBMCs. The V and J genes are TRBV27 and TRBJ2-1; TRBD1 might be the D gene, on 6 matching bases. This clonotype was obtained from a woman younger than 35 in good health and CMV-seropositive. The DNA reads as follows: TGTGCCAGCAGTCCCCGGGACACATACAATGAGCAGTTCTTC. The encoded protein is CASSPRDTYNEQFF.